This TCR beta chain was sequenced in a study of blood T cells in healthy people across ages. It was with a sample-barcoded 5' primer and a J-beta primer mix that a second PCR of roughly 7 to 12 cycles was run. MiXCR, applied by TCRdb to the 5' RACE reads, yields one record per CDR3 protein. Altogether 1.5 million to 2 million distinct CDR3 sequences are present, about 30% being singletons, with the ten largest covering 7.7%. Healthy Caucasian individuals from Russia aged roughly 6 to 95 served as donors. This TCR was recovered from a woman between 25 and 40 years old in good health. Material for sequencing was blood.

CDR3: CASSLSRGRDEQYF. The CDR3 bases are TGTGCCAGCAGTTTATCGCGGGGAAGGGACGAGCAGTACTTC. The V call is TRBV27, the J call TRBJ2-7, with D possibly matching TRBD2 (6 bases). Germline CDR1 MNHEY, CDR2 SMNVEV (reference sequence). V was trimmed by 0 bases and J by 5 bases, leaving 11 bases between them. The CDR3 runs to 14 residues.